What follows are 27 T cell receptor beta chains derived from one specimen sequenced in a study of T cell responses to AZD1222 COVID-19 vaccine (dated by TCRdb to the early 2020s). The time point label of this sample denotes: baseline before first vaccination. The library was produced with the immunoSEQ multiplex PCR assay. Drawn from immuneACCESS, this table holds only the in-frame rearrangements with V and J called that TCRdb kept. Clones are partly lost; checked studies trace under half to an unresolved V gene and leave the rest unexplained. In this sample the table shows around 130,000 clones, about 93% of which occur a single time. About 0.91% of the sample belongs to the ten largest clones. Sequenced here: peripheral blood, sampled on day 0 of AZD1222 vaccination. The receptors shown here come from an adult in good health.

The gene calls are TRBV4-1 and TRBJ1-4; D is perhaps TRBD1 (6 bases). The CDR3 loop spans 16 amino acids. V gave up 1 base and J gave up 3 bases, with 12 bases separating them. Germline CDR1 and CDR2: MGHRA and YSYEKL. The CDR3 DNA sequence: TGCGCCAGCAGCCAAGTTTGGGGGGGGCCTAATGAAAAACTGTTTTTT. It specifies CASSQVWGGPNEKLFF.

This chain joins TRBV9 and TRBJ1-1; D gene uncertain. Trimming took 4 bases from V and 0 from J, leaving 10 bases between them. The CDR3 is 14 amino acids. Germline CDR1 reads SGDLS; CDR2 reads YYNGEE. The CDR3 bases are TGTGCCAGCAGCCCCAGAACTTTGAACACTGAAGCTTTCTTT. Amino acid sequence: CASSPRTLNTEAFF.

The chain is built from TRBV18 and TRBJ2-3; 8 bases align to TRBD1. The CDR3 contains 16 residues. V dropped 0 bases and J dropped 8; count of bases not matched to a gene: 10. Germline values: CDR1 KGHSH, CDR2 LQKENI. CDR3 sequence: CASSPPSGGGQGTQYF. The CDR3 DNA is TGTGCCAGCTCACCACCTTCAGGGGGCGGACAGGGTACGCAGTATTTT.

This sequence joins TRBV2 and TRBJ2-7; D gene unclear. The CDR3 has 11 amino acids. V lost 7 bases and J 7 bases, leaving 11 bases between the germline ends. The V gene's germline CDR1 is SNHLY and CDR2 FYNNEI. The CDR3 sequence: CASTTYREQYF. The CDR3, as DNA: TGTGCCAGCACCACTTACCGAGAGCAGTACTTC. Together with reference TRBV2 and TRBJ2-7, the CDR3 gives the full variable domain: EPEVTQTPSHQVTQMGQEVILRCVPISNHLYFYWYRQILGQKVEFLVSFYNNEISEKSEIFDDQFSVERPDGSNFTLKIRSTKLEDSAMYFCASTTYREQYFGPGTRLTVT.

V gene TRBV7-9 combines with J gene TRBJ1-2; D gene unclear. V was shortened by 5 bases and J by 3 bases, with 13 bases between the two germline ends. This CDR3 region has 14 residues. Per the germline V gene, CDR1 is SEHNR and CDR2 is FQNEAQ (reference sequence). CDR3 sequence (DNA): TGTGCCAGCAGCCAGGCGGCTTCAGACTATGGCTACACCTTC. Its protein product is CASSQAASDYGYTF.

The chain recombines TRBV12-3 or TRBV12-4 with TRBJ1-3; no clear D gene. The CDR3 length is 12 residues. Deletions cut 6 bases from V and 4 bases from J, with 7 bases between. This CDR3 is CASRSRGNTIYF. The CDR3 DNA sequence: TGTGCCAGCAGGTCAAGAGGAAACACCATATATTTT.

The chain uses TRBV20-1 and TRBJ1-6; possible D gene TRBD1, 6 bases. CDR1 is DFQATT, CDR2 SNEGSKA, per germline (reference sequence). The CDR3 has 14 amino acids. Trimming took 3 bases from V and 7 from J, leaving 13 bases between them. CDR3 in DNA: TGCAGTGCTAGTAGGGGGGCTGCGAATTCACCCCTCCACTTT. Protein product: CSASRGAANSPLHF.

The chain couples TRBV15 to TRBJ1-2; 10 positions agree with TRBD1. The length of the CDR3 is 17 residues. Germline V lookup: CDR1 LNHNV, CDR2 YYDKDF (reference sequence). After removal of 1 base from V and 4 bases from J, the junction contained 9 bases not matched to a gene. CDR3 residues: CATSRGQGAIFSYGYTF. In nucleotides, the CDR3 is TGTGCCACCAGCAGAGGACAGGGGGCGATTTTCTCCTATGGCTACACCTTC.

The chain employs TRBV7-6 and TRBJ1-2; 7 bases align to TRBD1. V trimming: 1 base; J trimming: 7 bases; junction bases outside the gene matches: 3. The CDR3 is 13 residues long. In germline, CDR1 is SGHVS, CDR2 FNYEAQ. The DNA for the CDR3 is TGTGCCAGCAGCTTAGAGACAGGGAGTGGCTACACCTTC. Translating it yields CASSLETGSGYTF.

This chain connects TRBV6-5 to TRBJ2-7, with 11 bases lining up with TRBD1. This CDR3 region has 15 residues. The germline V gene encodes CDR1 MNHEY and CDR2 SVGAGI. Trimming took 6 bases from V and 5 from J; bases not matched to a gene: 9. The CDR3 coding sequence is TGTGCCAGCAGCCGACTTGGACAGGGGGCTCACGAGCAGTACTTC. Translating gives CASSRLGQGAHEQYF.

The genes are TRBV27 and TRBJ2-3; no clear D. Germline-derived CDR1 and CDR2 are MNHEY and SMNVEV (reference sequence). The V and J ends lost 3 bases and 8 bases respectively, with 12 bases between them. The CDR3 totals 13 residues. The CDR3, as DNA: TGTGCCAGCAGTTTTGGAGTCCCAGGTACGCAGTATTTT. Translation: CASSFGVPGTQYF.

The chain couples TRBV5-1 to TRBJ2-5; possible D gene TRBD1, 5 bases. This CDR3 contains 14 residues. The germline V gene encodes CDR1 SGHRS and CDR2 YFSETQ. V dropped 1 base and J dropped 6 bases, with 13 bases sitting between them. The CDR3 sequence: CASSLQGAEQTQYF. The CDR3 DNA follows: TGCGCCAGCAGCTTGCAAGGGGCCGAACAGACCCAGTACTTC.

The V and J genes are TRBV5-1 and TRBJ2-1; D gene uncertain. This CDR3 is built from 13 residues. V lost 0 bases to trimming and J lost 7 bases, with 8 bases between them. In germline, CDR1 is SGHRS, CDR2 YFSETQ. CDR3 loop: CASSLAGRNEQFF. CDR3 in DNA: TGCGCCAGCAGCTTGGCCGGAAGGAATGAGCAGTTCTTC.

Here the CDR3 reads CASGEIRGRETQYF. Written as DNA, the CDR3 is TGTGCTAGTGGTGAAATCAGGGGGCGAGAGACCCAGTACTTC. The V and J genes are TRBV12-5 and TRBJ2-5; 8 nucleotides line up with TRBD1. The CDR3 spans 14 residues. The junction had 6 bases not matched to a gene; V was cut back by 5 bases and J by 4 bases. Germline V gene lookup returns CDR1 LGHNT and CDR2 FRNRAP.

V gene TRBV5-3 combines with J gene TRBJ1-1; D gene uncertain. TRBV5-3 is an ORF; its function is uncertain. The CDR3 consists of 11 residues. V dropped 4 bases and J dropped 3 bases, with 4 bases sitting between them. The CDR3 region has the DNA TGTGCCAGAAGCCCAGACACTGAAGCTTTCTTT. Its protein product is CARSPDTEAFF.

The chain couples TRBV5-1 to TRBJ1-2; D is unclear. Per germline, CDR1 SGHRS and CDR2 YFSETQ. V gave up 0 bases and J gave up 4 bases, with 16 bases separating them. The length of the CDR3 is 16 residues. The CDR3: CASSLVWTSLGYGYTF. The DNA for the CDR3 is TGCGCCAGCAGCTTGGTCTGGACCTCCCTTGGCTATGGCTACACCTTC.

This sequence joins TRBV27 and TRBJ2-1; D not certain. The CDR3 loop spans 14 amino acids. Germline V CDR1 and CDR2: MNHEY, SMNVEV (reference sequence). Trimming took 7 bases from V and 0 from J, leaving 10 bases between them. CDR3 loop: CASTGDPSYNEQFF. In nucleotides, the CDR3 is TGTGCCAGCACAGGCGATCCCTCCTACAATGAGCAGTTCTTC.

The rearrangement links TRBV5-1 to TRBJ2-2; D assignment may be TRBD1 or TRBD2 (5 bases each). This CDR3 contains 16 residues. The germline CDR1 and CDR2 sequences are SGHRS and YFSETQ. V dropped 1 base and J dropped 0 bases, with 10 bases sitting between them. This CDR3 is CASSLSGASNTGELFF. In nucleotides, the CDR3 is TGCGCCAGCAGCTTGTCCGGGGCCTCGAACACCGGGGAGCTGTTTTTT.

The chain is built from TRBV6-5 and TRBJ2-2; D may be TRBD2 (6 bases). V lost 5 bases and J 5 bases, leaving 15 bases between the germline ends. From germline, CDR1 is MNHEY and CDR2 SVGAGI. This CDR3 is 15 amino acids long. The CDR3 sequence is CASSLVGGQTGELFF. The CDR3 nucleotides are TGTGCCAGCAGTCTGGTCGGAGGGCAAACCGGGGAGCTGTTTTTT.

The chain has TRBV7-2 and TRBJ2-7; D is unclear. CDR1 and CDR2 (germline): SGHTA, FQGNSA. Between the trimmed V and J ends, which lost 2 bases and 4 bases, there was a span of 6 bases. The CDR3 runs to 12 residues. The CDR3 spells CASSLPYYEQYF. Here the CDR3 DNA reads TGTGCCAGCAGCTTACCTTATTACGAGCAGTACTTC.

The V and J genes are TRBV6-1 and TRBJ2-7; 7 bases map to TRBD1. CDR3 size: 15 residues. The junction had 4 bases not matched to a gene; V was cut back by 1 base and J by 1 base. The germline V gene has CDR1 MNHNS and CDR2 SASEGT. The CDR3 region has the DNA TGTGCCAGCAGTGAAGAGACAGGGTATTCCTACGAGCAGTACTTC. Its protein is CASSEETGYSYEQYF.

At least ten counts were recorded for this clone. The rearrangement uses TRBV9 and TRBJ2-5, with TRBD2 matching 7 bases. CDR1 and CDR2 (germline): SGDLS, YYNGEE. The junction had 2 bases not matched to a gene; V was cut back by 0 bases and J by 3 bases. This CDR3 spans 14 amino acids. Here the CDR3 DNA reads TGTGCCAGCAGCGTAGTGGGGGGGGAAGAGACCCAGTACTTC. It translates to CASSVVGGEETQYF.

The rearrangement joins TRBV9 to TRBJ1-1; no definite D call. V lost 1 base to trimming and J lost 11 bases, with 15 bases between them. Germline V gives CDR1 SGDLS, CDR2 YYNGEE. This CDR3 comprises 13 residues. CDR3 in amino acids: CASSVSHFGGAFF. The CDR3 region has the DNA TGTGCCAGCAGCGTAAGTCATTTTGGCGGGGCTTTCTTT. The full variable domain, rest sourced from reference TRBV9 and TRBJ1-1, is DSGVTQTPKHLITATGQRVTLRCSPRSGDLSVYWYQQSLDQGLQFLIQYYNGEERAKGNILERFSAQQFPDLHSELNLSSLELGDSALYFCASSVSHFGGAFFGQGTRLTVV.

This chain links TRBV5-1 with TRBJ2-2, with D uncertain. V was shortened by 1 base and J by 4 bases, with 5 bases between the two germline ends. CDR3 length equals 13 residues. Looked up from germline, CDR1 is SGHRS and CDR2 is YFSETQ. The CDR3 DNA reads TGCGCCAGCAGCTTGCTGGGCACCGGGGAGCTGTTTTTT. It specifies CASSLLGTGELFF.

This clone showed up just a few times. The chain has TRBV3-1 (or the pseudogene TRBV3-2) and TRBJ2-7, with 10 bases matching TRBD1. Germline lookup yields CDR1 LGHDT and CDR2 YNNKEL (reference sequence). The J segment lost 2 bases and the V segment lost 2 bases, leaving 3 bases of the junction unmatched. This CDR3 comprises 15 residues. In nucleotides, the CDR3 is TGTGCCAGCAGCCAACCGGGACAGGGGACCTACGAGCAGTACTTC. It codes for CASSQPGQGTYEQYF.

This chain connects TRBV6-6 to TRBJ1-4; D might be TRBD1 (6 bases). The germline V gene has CDR1 MNHNY and CDR2 SVGAGI (reference sequence). Trimming shortened V by 5 bases and J by 5 bases, and 12 bases separated the two germline ends. This CDR3 spans 14 amino acids. The chain's CDR3 is CASSLSGANEKLFF. The CDR3 DNA reads TGTGCCAGCAGTCTCTCAGGGGCCAATGAAAAACTGTTTTTT.

This chain links TRBV2 with TRBJ1-5, with D tentatively TRBD1 (5 bases). The V gene lost 4 bases and the J gene lost 4 bases, with 5 bases spanning the gap. CDR1 and CDR2 from the germline V gene are SNHLY and FYNNEI. There are 12 residues in the CDR3. This CDR3 reads CASSAGNQPQHF. CDR3 nucleotides: TGTGCCAGCAGTGCAGGGAATCAGCCCCAGCATTTT.